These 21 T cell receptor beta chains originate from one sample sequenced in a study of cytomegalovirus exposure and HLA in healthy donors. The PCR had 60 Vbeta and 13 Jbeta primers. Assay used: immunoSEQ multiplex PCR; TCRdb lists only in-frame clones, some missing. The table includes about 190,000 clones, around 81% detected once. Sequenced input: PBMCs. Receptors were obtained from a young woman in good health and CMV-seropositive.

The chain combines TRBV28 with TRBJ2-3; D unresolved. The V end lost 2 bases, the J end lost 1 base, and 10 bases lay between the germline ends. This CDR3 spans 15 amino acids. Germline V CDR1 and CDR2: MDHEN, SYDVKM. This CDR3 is CASSLMIQGTDTQYF. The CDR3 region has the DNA TGTGCCAGCAGTTTAATGATTCAGGGCACAGATACGCAGTATTTT.

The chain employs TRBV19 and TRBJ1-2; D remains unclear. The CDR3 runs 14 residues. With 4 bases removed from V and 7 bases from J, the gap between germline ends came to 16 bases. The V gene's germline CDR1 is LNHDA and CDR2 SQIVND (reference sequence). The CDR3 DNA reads TGTGCCAGTAGTAAAACAGCGGGTGAACGTGGCTACACCTTC. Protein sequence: CASSKTAGERGYTF.

The CDR3: CASSLDEGPQETQYF. In DNA, the CDR3 is TGTGCCAGCAGCTTGGACGAGGGCCCACAAGAGACCCAGTACTTC. The chain combines TRBV5-6 with TRBJ2-5; D might be TRBD2 (5 bases). This CDR3 has 15 amino acids. From germline, CDR1 is SGHDT and CDR2 YYEEEE. Trimming removed 0 bases from V and 2 bases from J, with 11 bases in between.

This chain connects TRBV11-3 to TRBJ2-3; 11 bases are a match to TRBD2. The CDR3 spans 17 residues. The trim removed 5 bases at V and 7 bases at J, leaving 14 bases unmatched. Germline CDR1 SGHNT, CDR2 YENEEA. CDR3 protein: CASSGRGSGGVLYTQYF. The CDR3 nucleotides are TGTGCCAGCAGCGGACGGGGTAGCGGGGGGGTTCTATATACGCAGTATTTT.

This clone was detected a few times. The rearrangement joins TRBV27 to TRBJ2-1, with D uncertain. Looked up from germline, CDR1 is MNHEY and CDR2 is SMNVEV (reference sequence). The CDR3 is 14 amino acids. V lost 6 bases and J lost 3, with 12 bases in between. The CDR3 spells CASSPQRYYNEQFF. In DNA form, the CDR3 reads TGTGCCAGCAGCCCTCAGCGCTACTACAATGAGCAGTTCTTC.

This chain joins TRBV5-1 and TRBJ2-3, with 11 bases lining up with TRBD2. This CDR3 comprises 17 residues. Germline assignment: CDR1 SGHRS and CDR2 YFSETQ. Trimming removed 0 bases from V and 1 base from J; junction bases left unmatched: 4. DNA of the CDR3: TGCGCCAGCAGCTTGGGACTAGCGGGGATAGGCACAGATACGCAGTATTTT. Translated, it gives CASSLGLAGIGTDTQYF. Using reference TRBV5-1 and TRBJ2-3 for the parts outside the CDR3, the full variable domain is KAGVTQTPRYLIKTRGQQVTLSCSPISGHRSVSWYQQTPGQGLQFLFEYFSETQRNKGNFPGRFSGRQFSNSRSEMNVSTLELGDSALYLCASSLGLAGIGTDTQYFGPGTRLTVL.

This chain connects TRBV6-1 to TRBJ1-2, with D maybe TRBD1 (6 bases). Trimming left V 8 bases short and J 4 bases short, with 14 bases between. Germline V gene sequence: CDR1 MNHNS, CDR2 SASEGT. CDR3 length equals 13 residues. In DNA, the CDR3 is TGTGCCAGCGCCGTGGACAGCCCCTATGGCTACACCTTC. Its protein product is CASAVDSPYGYTF.

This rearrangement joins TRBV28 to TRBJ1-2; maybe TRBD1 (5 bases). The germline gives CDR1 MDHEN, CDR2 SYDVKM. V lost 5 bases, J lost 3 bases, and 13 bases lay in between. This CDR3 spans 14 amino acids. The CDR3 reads CASSAGPFDYGYTF. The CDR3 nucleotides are TGTGCCAGCAGTGCAGGGCCCTTCGACTATGGCTACACCTTC.

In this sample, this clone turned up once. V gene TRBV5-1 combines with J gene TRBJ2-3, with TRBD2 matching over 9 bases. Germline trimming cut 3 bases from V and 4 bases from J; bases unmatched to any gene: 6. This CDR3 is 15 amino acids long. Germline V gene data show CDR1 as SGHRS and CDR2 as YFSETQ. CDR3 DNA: TGCGCCAGCAGCTCGCGGGGGGGCCTTGCAGATACGCAGTATTTT. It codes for CASSSRGGLADTQYF. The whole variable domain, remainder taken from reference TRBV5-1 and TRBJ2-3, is KAGVTQTPRYLIKTRGQQVTLSCSPISGHRSVSWYQQTPGQGLQFLFEYFSETQRNKGNFPGRFSGRQFSNSRSEMNVSTLELGDSALYLCASSSRGGLADTQYFGPGTRLTVL.

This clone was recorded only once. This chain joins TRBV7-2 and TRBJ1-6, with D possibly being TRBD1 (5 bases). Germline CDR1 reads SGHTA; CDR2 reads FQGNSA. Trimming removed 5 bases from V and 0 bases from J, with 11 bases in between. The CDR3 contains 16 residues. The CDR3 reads CASSIQGHSYNSPLHF. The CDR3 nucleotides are TGTGCCAGCAGCATCCAAGGACACTCCTATAATTCACCCCTCCACTTT.

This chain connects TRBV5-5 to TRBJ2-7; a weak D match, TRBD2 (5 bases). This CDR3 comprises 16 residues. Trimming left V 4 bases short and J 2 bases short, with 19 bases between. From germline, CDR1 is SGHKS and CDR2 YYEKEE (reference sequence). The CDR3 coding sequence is TGTGCCAGCAGCCCGGCGGGTTTTTTTTCCCCCTACGAGCAGTACTTC. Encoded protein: CASSPAGFFSPYEQYF.

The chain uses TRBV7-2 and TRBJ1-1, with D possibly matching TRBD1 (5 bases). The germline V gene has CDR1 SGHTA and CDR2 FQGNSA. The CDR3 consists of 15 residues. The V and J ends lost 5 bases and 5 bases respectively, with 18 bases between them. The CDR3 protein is CASSESTRAGTEAFF. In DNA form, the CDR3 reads TGTGCCAGCAGCGAGTCTACCAGGGCGGGGACTGAAGCTTTCTTT.

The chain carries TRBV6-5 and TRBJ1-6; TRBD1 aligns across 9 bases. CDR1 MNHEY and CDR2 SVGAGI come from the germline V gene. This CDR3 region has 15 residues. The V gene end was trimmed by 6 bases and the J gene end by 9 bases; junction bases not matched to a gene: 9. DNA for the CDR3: TGTGCCAGCAGCCCGGGGGAGGACAGGGGTTCACCCCTCCACTTT. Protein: CASSPGEDRGSPLHF.

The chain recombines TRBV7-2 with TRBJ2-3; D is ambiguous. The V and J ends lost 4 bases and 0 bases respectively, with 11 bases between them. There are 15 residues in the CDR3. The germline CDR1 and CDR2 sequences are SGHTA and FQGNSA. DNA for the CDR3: TGTGCCAGCAGCTCAACCTACCTTAGCACAGATACGCAGTATTTT. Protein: CASSSTYLSTDTQYF.

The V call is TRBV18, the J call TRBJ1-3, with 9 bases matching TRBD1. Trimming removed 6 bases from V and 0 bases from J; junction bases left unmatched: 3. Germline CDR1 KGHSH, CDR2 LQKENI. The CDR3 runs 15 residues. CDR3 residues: CASSGTGISGNTIYF. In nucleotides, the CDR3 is TGTGCCAGCTCCGGGACAGGGATCTCTGGAAACACCATATATTTT.

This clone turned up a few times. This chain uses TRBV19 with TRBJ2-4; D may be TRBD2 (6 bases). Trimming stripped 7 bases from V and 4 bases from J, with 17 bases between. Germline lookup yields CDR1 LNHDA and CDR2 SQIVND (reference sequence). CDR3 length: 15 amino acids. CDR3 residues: CASTPGTLDKNIQYF. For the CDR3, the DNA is TGTGCCAGTACCCCCGGGACTCTGGATAAAAACATTCAGTACTTC.

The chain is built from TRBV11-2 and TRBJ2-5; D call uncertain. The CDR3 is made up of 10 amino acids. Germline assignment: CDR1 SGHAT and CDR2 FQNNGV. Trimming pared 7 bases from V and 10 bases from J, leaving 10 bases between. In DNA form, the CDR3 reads TGTGCCAGCAATCCCCGTCGCCAGTACTTC. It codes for CASNPRRQYF.

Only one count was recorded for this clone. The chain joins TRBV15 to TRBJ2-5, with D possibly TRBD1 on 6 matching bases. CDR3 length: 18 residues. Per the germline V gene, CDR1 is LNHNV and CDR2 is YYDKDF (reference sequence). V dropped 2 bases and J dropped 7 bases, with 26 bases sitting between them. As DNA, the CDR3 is TGTGCCACCAGCAGACACGCGACAGGAGACCTAACGGGTGGGACCCAGTACTTC. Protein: CATSRHATGDLTGGTQYF.

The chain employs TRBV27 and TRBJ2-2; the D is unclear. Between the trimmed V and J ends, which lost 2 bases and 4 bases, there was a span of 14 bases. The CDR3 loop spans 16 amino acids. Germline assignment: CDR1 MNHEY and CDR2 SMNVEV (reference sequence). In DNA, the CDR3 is TGTGCCAGCAGTTTAGGTGAGAGGTACATCACCGGGGAGCTGTTTTTT. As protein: CASSLGERYITGELFF.

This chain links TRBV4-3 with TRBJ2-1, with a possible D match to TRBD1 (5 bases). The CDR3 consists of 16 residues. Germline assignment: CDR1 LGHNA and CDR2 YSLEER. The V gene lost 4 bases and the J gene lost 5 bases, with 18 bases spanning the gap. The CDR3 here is CASSPLLALGDNEQFF. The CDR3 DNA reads TGCGCCAGCAGCCCCCTGTTAGCCTTAGGGGACAATGAGCAGTTCTTC.

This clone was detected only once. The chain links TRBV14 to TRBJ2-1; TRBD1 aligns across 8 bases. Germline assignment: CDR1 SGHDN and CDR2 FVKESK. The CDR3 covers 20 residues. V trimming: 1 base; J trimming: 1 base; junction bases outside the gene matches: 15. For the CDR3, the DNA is TGTGCCAGCAGCCAAGGGGTACTGTCAGGGGGCCGTATGTCCTACAATGAGCAGTTCTTC. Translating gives CASSQGVLSGGRMSYNEQFF.